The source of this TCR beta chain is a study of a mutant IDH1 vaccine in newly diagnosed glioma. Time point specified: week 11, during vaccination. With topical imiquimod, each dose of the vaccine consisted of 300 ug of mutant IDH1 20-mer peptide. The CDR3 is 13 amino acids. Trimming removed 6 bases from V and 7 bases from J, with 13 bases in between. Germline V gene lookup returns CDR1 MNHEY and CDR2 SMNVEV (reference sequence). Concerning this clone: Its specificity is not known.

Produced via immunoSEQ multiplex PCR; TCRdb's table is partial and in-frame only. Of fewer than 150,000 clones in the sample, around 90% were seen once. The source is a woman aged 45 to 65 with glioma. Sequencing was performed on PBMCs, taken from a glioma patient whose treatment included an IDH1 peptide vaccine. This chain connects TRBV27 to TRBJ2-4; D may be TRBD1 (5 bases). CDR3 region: CASRGQGSNIQYF. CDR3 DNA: TGTGCCAGCAGGGGGCAGGGATCTAACATTCAGTACTTC.